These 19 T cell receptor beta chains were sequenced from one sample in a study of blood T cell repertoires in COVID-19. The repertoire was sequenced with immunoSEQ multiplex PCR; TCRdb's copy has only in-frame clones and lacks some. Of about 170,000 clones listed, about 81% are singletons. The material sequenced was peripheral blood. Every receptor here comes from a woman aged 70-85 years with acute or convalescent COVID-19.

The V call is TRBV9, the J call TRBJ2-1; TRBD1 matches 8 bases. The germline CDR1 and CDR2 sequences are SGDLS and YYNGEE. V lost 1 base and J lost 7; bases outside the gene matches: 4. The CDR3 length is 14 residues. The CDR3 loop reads CASSVQGAGNEQFF. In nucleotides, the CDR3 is TGTGCCAGCAGCGTACAGGGGGCGGGGAATGAGCAGTTCTTC.

Here the CDR3 reads CASSPGGLNYGYTF. CDR3 nucleotide sequence: TGTGCCAGCAGCCCGGGAGGGTTAAACTATGGCTACACCTTC. The V call is TRBV7-9, the J call TRBJ1-2; D is unclear. V was pared by 5 bases and J by 2 bases, with 12 bases between. The CDR3 is made up of 14 amino acids. Looked up from germline, CDR1 is SEHNR and CDR2 is FQNEAQ (reference sequence).

CDR3 amino acids: CARPHPGAHEQYF. The CDR3, as DNA: TGCGCCAGGCCACACCCGGGAGCACACGAGCAGTACTTC. The chain employs TRBV5-1 and TRBJ2-7; perhaps TRBD2 as D (6 bases). The CDR3 has 13 amino acids. CDR1 and CDR2 from the germline V gene are SGHRS and YFSETQ. Trimming stripped 8 bases from V and 5 bases from J, with 17 bases between.

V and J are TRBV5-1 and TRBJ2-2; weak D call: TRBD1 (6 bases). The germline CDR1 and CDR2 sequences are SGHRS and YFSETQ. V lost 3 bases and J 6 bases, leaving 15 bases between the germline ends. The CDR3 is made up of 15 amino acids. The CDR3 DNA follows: TGCGCCAGCAGCTCAGGGTACAGGGACGCCGGGGAGCTGTTTTTT. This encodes CASSSGYRDAGELFF.

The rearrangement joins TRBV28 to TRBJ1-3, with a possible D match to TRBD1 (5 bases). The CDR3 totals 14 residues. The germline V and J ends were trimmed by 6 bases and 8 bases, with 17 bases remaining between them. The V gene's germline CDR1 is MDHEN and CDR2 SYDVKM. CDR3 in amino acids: CASRGPGGWDTIYF. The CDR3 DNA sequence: TGTGCCAGCAGGGGCCCGGGGGGTTGGGACACCATATATTTT.

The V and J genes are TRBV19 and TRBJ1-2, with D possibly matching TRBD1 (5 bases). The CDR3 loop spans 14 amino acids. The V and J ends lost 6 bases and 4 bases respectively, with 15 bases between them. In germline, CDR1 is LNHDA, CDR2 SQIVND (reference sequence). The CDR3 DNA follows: TGTGCCAGTAGCCCCCGCAGGGATGGCTATGGCTACACCTTC. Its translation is CASSPRRDGYGYTF.

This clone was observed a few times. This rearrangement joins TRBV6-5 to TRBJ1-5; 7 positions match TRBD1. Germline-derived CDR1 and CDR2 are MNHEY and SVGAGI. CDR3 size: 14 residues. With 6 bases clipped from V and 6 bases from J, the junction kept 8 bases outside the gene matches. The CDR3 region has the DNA TGTGCCAGCAGCATTGACAGGGTTCGTCAGCCCCAGCATTTT. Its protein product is CASSIDRVRQPQHF.

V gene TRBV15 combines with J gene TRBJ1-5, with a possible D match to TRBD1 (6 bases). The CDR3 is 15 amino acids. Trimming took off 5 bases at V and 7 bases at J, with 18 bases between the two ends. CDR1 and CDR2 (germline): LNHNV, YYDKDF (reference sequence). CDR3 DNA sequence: TGTGCCACCAGCGAGGACCTTTTAGGGGGACAGCCCCAGCATTTT. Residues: CATSEDLLGGQPQHF.

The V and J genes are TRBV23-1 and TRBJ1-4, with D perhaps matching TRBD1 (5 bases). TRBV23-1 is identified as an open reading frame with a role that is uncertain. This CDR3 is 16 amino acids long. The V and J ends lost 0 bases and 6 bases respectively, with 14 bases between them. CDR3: CASSQSVAGIDEKLFF. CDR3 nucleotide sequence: TGCGCCAGCAGTCAATCTGTGGCAGGGATAGATGAAAAACTGTTTTTT.

CDR3 amino acids: CASSFGDFSGDTQYF. In DNA, the CDR3 is TGTGCCAGCAGTTTCGGGGACTTCTCAGGGGATACGCAGTATTTT. This chain connects TRBV6-2 or TRBV6-3 to TRBJ2-3, with D possibly matching TRBD2 (6 bases). This CDR3 is 15 amino acids long. Trimming left V 4 bases short and J 6 bases short, with 17 bases between. Looked up from germline, CDR1 is MNHEY and CDR2 is SVGEGT.

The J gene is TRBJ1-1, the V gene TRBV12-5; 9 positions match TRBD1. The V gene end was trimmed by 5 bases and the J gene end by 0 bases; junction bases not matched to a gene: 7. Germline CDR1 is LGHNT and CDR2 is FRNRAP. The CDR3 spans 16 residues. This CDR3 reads CASGQGQGTLNTEAFF. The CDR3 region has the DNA TGTGCTAGTGGTCAGGGACAGGGAACGTTGAACACTGAAGCTTTCTTT.

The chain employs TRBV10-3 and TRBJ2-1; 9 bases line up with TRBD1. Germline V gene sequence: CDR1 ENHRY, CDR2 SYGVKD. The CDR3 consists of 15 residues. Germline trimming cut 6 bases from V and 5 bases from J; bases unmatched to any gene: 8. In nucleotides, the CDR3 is TGTGCCATCAGCGGGGGGACAGGGCCCAACAATGAGCAGTTCTTC. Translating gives CAISGGTGPNNEQFF.

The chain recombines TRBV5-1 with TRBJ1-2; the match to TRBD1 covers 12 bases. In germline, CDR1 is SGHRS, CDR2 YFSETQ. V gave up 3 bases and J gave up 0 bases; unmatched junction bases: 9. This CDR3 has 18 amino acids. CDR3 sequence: CASSSSPGQGAANYGYTF. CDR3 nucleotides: TGCGCCAGCAGCTCAAGCCCGGGACAGGGGGCAGCTAACTATGGCTACACCTTC.

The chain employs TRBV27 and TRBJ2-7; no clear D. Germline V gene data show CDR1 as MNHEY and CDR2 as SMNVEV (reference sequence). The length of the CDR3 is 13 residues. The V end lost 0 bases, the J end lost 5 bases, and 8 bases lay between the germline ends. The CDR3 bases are TGTGCCAGCAGTTTATCGGTTAGCAACGAGCAGTACTTC. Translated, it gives CASSLSVSNEQYF.

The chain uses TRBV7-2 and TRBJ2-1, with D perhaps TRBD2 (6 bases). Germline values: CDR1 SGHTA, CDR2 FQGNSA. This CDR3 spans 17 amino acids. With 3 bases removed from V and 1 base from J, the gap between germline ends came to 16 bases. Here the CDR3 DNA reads TGTGCCAGCAGCTTGTACGCTGGCGGGATATCCTACAATGAGCAGTTCTTC. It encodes CASSLYAGGISYNEQFF.

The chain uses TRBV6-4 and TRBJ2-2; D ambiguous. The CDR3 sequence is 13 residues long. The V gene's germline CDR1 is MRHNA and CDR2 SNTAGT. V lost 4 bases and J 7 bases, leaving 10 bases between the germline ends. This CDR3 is CASSGGRYGELFF. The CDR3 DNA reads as TGTGCCAGCAGTGGAGGCCGTTACGGGGAGCTGTTTTTT.

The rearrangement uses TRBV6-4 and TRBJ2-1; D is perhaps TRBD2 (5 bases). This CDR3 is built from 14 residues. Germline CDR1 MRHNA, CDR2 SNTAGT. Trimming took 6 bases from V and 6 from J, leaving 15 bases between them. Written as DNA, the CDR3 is TGTGCCAGCAGCCCCGTGGCTAGCCGCAATGAGCAGTTCTTC. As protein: CASSPVASRNEQFF.

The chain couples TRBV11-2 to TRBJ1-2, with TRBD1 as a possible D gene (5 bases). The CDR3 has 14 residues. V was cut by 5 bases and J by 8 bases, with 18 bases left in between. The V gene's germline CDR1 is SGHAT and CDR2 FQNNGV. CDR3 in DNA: TGTGCCAGCAGCCCCGGACTGGGGAGGGGCGGCTACACCTTC. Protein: CASSPGLGRGGYTF.

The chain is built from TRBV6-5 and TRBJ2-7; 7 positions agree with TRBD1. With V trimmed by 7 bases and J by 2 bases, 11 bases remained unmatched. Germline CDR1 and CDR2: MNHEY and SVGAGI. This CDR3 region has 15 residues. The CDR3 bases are TGTGCCAGCATAAGGGAATACGACAGGGCCTACGAGCAGTACTTC. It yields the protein CASIREYDRAYEQYF.